This record covers a single T cell receptor beta chain. It has no known antigen specificity. No quality values exist for individual bases; no much larger clone is one base distant. The data derive from a study of cytomegalovirus exposure and HLA in healthy donors (dated by TCRdb to 2016 to 2017). Notes on the research overall: An earlier analysis of about 560 of the donors reported 250 to 300 Gb of sequence data and about 120 million unique TCR beta sequences obtained from about 180 million T cells. Besides the first cohort of more than 650 subjects, a separate validation cohort made up of some 110 different subjects was used. Every discovery cohort repertoire had been produced on one sequencing platform. The genetic ancestry cluster associated with self-reported Caucasian donors included around four fifths of the 398 genotyped donors. A later genetic analysis took genome-wide SNP genotypes for about 55% of the 666 donors and used that subset as a discovery cohort. The number of typed donors differed by locus: 629-630 for A, B, C, DRB1 and DQB1; 522 for DQA1; 600 to 610 for DPA1; and 400 to 480 for DPB1. Rather than using new phenotypic data, the later analysis identified candidate immune exposures from TCR beta sequences and from how often those sequences occurred across donors. Five DR-DQ haplotypes were handled as single units for association and clustering, since linkage in the cohort was strong. Donor age, sex, ethnicity and CMV serostatus were compiled together with the repertoire data. In a later analysis, previously published TCR beta repertoires from more than 500 donors were re-analyzed and high-resolution HLA genotyping was added so that TCR occurrence patterns could be studied. To predict cytomegalovirus infection status, the study brought together high-throughput TCR immunosequencing, statistical association of individual TCRs with disease status, and machine learning. Among roughly 400 genotyped donors of the cohort, an average of around 250,000 unique TCR beta nucleotide sequences was sequenced per donor, of which 15% to 20% were non-productive. The T cell repertoires of some 670 subjects were profiled by immunosequencing and related to cytomegalovirus serostatus. An earlier analysis of 587 of the donors used high-throughput TCR beta sequencing to judge whether each TCR beta V gene segment behaved as functional or pseudogenic. Both class I and class II loci were covered by HLA typing, at four-digit resolution. Around 320 gigabases of sequencing data and 78 million or so unique TCR sequences were included in an early release covering roughly 700 HLA-typed donors. The study was designed to test whether signatures of past pathogen exposure could be identified by cataloging public T cell receptors.

Library preparation was by the immunoSEQ multiplex PCR assay. For the multiplex PCR, a mixture combining 60 forward primers for TCR Vbeta segments and 13 reverse primers for TCR Jbeta segments was used. The CDR3 region of rearranged TCR beta genes was amplified from genomic DNA by a multiplex PCR assay. On the Illumina HiSeq System, the amplified TCR beta libraries were sequenced as 87-base-pair reads. The study's processing was this. A later analysis counted around 72 million unique TCR beta chains across the 666 repertoires, and about 10 million of these chains were shared by at least two donors. A nearest-neighbor algorithm error-corrected the raw reads and collapsed the reads into unique sequences, merging closely related sequences to remove PCR and sequencing errors. Alignment of CDR3 sequences to IMGT reference sequences was used to assign V, D and J gene segments. For a sequence to be retained, a match of at least six nucleotides was required to both a V gene segment and a J gene segment. A rearrangement counted as productive if the CDR3 had no stop codons and remained in frame with V and J, and every other rearrangement counted as non-productive. CDR3 was defined by IMGT convention, running from the second conserved V-encoded cysteine to the conserved J-encoded phenylalanine. In an earlier analysis of some 550 of the donors, sequences lacking an unambiguous match to a single V gene segment were excluded. An earlier analysis of fewer than 650 of the donors classified V segments as functional when productive rearrangements were above 56.7% and as segregating when the standard deviation between donors was above 5%. A statistical classification framework was built for diagnosing cytomegalovirus status from the catalog of TCR beta chain sequences. V and J gene assignment, in a later analysis, came from comparing TCR nucleotide sequences with IMGT/GENE-DB human TR gene sequences. The TCRdist pipeline was used in a later analysis to assign CDR3 sequences and most-parsimonious VDJ recombination scenarios. A later analysis defined each TCR beta chain by its CDR3 amino acid sequence plus V-gene family, and excluded reads lacking a unique V-gene family. To address suspected cross-contamination and a sequencing artifact, a later analysis removed under 600 highly shared, low-generation-probability nucleotide sequences. In a later analysis, a clonal expansion index was calculated for each public chain from normalized within-repertoire ranks of inferred template counts. Generation probabilities in a later analysis came from a VDJ recombination model fitted to out-of-frame rearrangements, and those results were checked against IGoR. In a later analysis, TCR-TCR, TCR-HLA and TCR-CMV co-occurrence was scored with hypergeometric tests, and a repertoire-size bias correction was applied to TCR pairs. To estimate false discovery rates, a later analysis permuted the HLA or CMV assignments 20 times. In a later analysis, co-occurring TCRs were grouped with DBSCAN, and TCRdist sequence similarity was added when clustering was performed within HLA-allele-positive subsets. For co-occurrence clustering, repertoires with fewer than 30,000 or more than 120,000 public chains were excluded, along with a handful of repertoires with anomalous nucleotide sharing. TCRdb carries this immuneACCESS record with in-frame sequences only. Its versions omit some clonotypes, under half of them owing to an unresolved V gene in the studies checked, with the rest unexplained. V and J calls and clone size are those listed in that table; D and trimming were worked out from the DNA. The sample includes 69,000 or so clones, with about 76% observed a single time. 2.5% to 3.5% of the sample lies in the top ten.

The cohort was made up of 650 to 700 healthy bone marrow donors. At the time of sampling, every cohort member was nominally healthy, though immune exposures that went unrecorded were likely present. The donor was CMV seronegative and belonged to the group of approximately 320 seronegative cohort members. A peripheral blood sample was collected from each donor, and TCR beta sequencing was performed on peripheral blood mononuclear cells. The Qiagen DNeasy Blood Extraction Kit was used to extract genomic DNA from the blood cell samples. Per the germline V gene (reference sequence), MNHNY is the CDR1 and SVGAGI is the CDR2. Deletion took 5 bases off V and 4 bases off J, with a span of 15 bases between the germline ends. The CDR3 numbers 14 residues from cysteine through phenylalanine. The read is trimmed to its CDR3 DNA, 42 bases read in frame from base 1. General study outcomes and caveats: The presence/absence analyses assumed that sequencing depth was roughly uniform across donors, and that assumption may not be true. In a later analysis, the rate of TCR association differed among HLA loci, with DRB1 alleles having the most associated TCRs and HLA-C alleles having the fewest. Because some donors lacked HLA typing at each locus, the association tests relied only on the typed subset. According to a later genetic analysis, donors in an Asian-associated ancestry cluster had fewer N-insertions in productive TCRs than the approximately 630-donor mean. Broadly in line with IMGT annotations, most TCR beta V segments showed up in productive rearrangements about 87% or about 30% of the time in an earlier analysis of roughly 590 of the donors. The authors suggested that the approach could potentially be extended to other disease states and immunological phenotypes. A further reported finding was that TCR beta sequences accurately predicted the HLA-A and HLA-B alleles for most subjects in the first cohort. Specific HLA alleles were associated with 15,000 to 20,000 TCR beta sequences at a false discovery rate of 0.05 in a later analysis. Cytomegalovirus status was reported to be diagnosed by the classifier with high specificity and sensitivity in both the original and validation cohorts. Compared with equally common non-associated chains, HLA-associated TCR beta chains in a later analysis were more clonally expanded and had lower generation probabilities. The only immune exposure information available for the cohort was CMV serostatus. The study gave a list of 150 to 200 TCR beta chains associated with cytomegalovirus. Linkage disequilibrium might explain the correlated functional status among segregating V segments, but an unknown experimental factor could not be ruled out. Because counts were too low, seventeen rarely observed V segments, including chromosome 9 orphons, were excluded from the earlier analysis of around 640 of the donors. The 87-base-pair reads could not distinguish some IMGT-functional V segments, including TRBV6-2 and TRBV6-3, so those segments were excluded. Strong co-occurrence of HLA alleles, especially DR and DQ, made assigning TCR associations to individual alleles difficult. This cohort had only TCR beta chains sequenced, and the lack of alpha or paired-chain data limited which features could be detected. According to a later analysis, parvovirus B19, influenza, CMV and Epstein-Barr virus appeared linked to several top co-occurrence clusters. While some public TCRs were present in many individuals, most TCR sequences turned up only very rarely across donors. A cluster of highly shared sequence variants was judged likely to represent a technical artifact of the sequencing pipeline. A later analysis found that most CMV-associated TCR beta chains appeared HLA-restricted, with HLA associations seemingly driven largely by CMV exposure. An association between a missense DCLRE1C variant and V-gene and J-gene trimming of TCR beta chains was found in a later genetic analysis and replicated in an independent cohort. In vitro tests confirmed that a few of the cytomegalovirus-associated TCR beta chains recognize cytomegalovirus antigens.

The source is a man aged 18 to 30 in good health and CMV-seronegative. The chain is encoded by TRBV6-6 joined to TRBJ2-7; the D region possibly corresponds to TRBD1 (6 bases align). The specimen sequenced was PBMCs. The DNA sequence is given as TGTGCCAGCAGTACTCCACAGGGTTGGTACGAGCAGTACTTC. Protein translation: CASSTPQGWYEQYF.